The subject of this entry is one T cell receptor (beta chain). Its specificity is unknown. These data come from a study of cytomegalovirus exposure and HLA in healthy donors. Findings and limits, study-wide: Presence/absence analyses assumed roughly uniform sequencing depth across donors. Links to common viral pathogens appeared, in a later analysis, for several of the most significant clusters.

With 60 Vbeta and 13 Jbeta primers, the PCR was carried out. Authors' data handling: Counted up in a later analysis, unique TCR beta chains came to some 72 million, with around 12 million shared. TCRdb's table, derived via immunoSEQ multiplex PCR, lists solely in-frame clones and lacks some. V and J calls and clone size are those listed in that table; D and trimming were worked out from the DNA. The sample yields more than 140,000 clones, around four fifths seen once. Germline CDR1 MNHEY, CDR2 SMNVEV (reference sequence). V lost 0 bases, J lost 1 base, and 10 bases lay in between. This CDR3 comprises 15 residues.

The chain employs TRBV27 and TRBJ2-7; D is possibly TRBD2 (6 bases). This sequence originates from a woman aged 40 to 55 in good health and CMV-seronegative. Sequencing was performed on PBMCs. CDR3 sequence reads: CASSLSGRGSYEQYF. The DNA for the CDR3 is TGTGCCAGCAGTTTATCTGGTCGGGGGTCCTACGAGCAGTACTTC.